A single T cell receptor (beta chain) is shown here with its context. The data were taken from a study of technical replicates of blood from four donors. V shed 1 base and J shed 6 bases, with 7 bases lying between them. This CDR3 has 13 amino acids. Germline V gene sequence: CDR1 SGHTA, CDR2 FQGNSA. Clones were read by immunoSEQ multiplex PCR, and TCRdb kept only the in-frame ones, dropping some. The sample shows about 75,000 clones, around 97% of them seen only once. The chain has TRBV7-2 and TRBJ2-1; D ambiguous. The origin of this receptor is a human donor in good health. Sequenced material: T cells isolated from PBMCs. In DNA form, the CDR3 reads TGTGCCAGCAGCTTAGGTCATCCCAATGAGCAGTTCTTC. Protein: CASSLGHPNEQFF.